This T cell receptor beta chain was profiled in a study of technical replicates of blood from a few donors. Libraries were prepared by immunoSEQ multiplex PCR; TCRdb keeps only in-frame clonotypes and omits some of them. The data contain 70,000 to 80,000 clones, around 91% of them singletons. The TCR originated in a human donor in good health. Some clones in this sample may be carry-over from other donors' samples. Input material: T cells isolated from PBMCs.

CDR3: CASSHPSGGAGANTGELFF. CDR3 DNA sequence: TGCGCCAGCAGCCACCCTAGTGGGGGTGCGGGGGCCAACACCGGGGAGCTGTTTTTT. The rearrangement links TRBV4-1 to TRBJ2-2, with a weak D call TRBD2 (7 bases). V lost 3 bases, J lost 2 bases, and 22 bases lay in between. The CDR3 sequence is 19 residues long. Germline CDR1 MGHRA, CDR2 YSYEKL.